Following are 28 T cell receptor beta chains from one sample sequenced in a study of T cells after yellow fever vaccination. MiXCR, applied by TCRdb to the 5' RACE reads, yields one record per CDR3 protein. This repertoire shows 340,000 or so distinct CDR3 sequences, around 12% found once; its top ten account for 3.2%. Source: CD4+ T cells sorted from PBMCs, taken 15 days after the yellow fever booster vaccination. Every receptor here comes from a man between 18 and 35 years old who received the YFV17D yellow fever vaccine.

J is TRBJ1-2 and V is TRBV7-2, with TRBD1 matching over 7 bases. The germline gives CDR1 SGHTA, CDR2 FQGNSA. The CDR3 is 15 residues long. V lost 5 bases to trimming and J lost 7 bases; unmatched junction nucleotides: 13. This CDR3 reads CASSRGDSLGSGYTF. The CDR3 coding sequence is TGTGCCAGCAGCCGGGGGGACAGCTTAGGGAGTGGCTACACCTTC.

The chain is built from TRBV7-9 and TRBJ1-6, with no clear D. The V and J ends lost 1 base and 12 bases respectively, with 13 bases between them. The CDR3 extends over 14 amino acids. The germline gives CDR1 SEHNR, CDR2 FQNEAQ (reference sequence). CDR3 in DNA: TGTGCCAGCAGCTTAGAAGACGGCCAAAGACCCCTCCACTTT. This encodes CASSLEDGQRPLHF.

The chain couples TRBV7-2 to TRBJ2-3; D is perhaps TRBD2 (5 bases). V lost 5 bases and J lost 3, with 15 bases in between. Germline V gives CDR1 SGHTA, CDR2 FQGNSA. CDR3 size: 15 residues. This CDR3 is CASSPRGPLTDTQYF. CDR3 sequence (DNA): TGTGCCAGCAGCCCACGCGGGCCCTTGACAGATACGCAGTATTTT.

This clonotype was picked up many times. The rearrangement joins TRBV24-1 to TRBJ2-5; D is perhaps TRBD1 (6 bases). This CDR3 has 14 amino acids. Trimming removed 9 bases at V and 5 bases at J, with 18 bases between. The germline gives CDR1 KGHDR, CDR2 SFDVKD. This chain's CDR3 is CATLRIARGETQYF. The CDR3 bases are TGTGCCACCTTGAGGATAGCGAGGGGGGAGACCCAGTACTTC.

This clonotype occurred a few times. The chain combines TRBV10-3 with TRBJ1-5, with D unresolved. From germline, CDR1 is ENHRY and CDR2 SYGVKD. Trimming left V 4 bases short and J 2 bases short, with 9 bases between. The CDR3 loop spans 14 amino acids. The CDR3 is CAISVEGGNQPQHF. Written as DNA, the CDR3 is TGTGCCATCAGTGTTGAGGGTGGCAATCAGCCCCAGCATTTT.

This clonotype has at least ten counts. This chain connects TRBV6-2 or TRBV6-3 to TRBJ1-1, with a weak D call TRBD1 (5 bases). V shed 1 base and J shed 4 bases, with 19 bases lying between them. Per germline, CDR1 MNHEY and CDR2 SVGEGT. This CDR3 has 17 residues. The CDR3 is CASSYFLTGRYVTEAFF. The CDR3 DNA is TGTGCCAGCAGTTACTTCCTAACAGGTAGATACGTCACTGAAGCTTTCTTT.

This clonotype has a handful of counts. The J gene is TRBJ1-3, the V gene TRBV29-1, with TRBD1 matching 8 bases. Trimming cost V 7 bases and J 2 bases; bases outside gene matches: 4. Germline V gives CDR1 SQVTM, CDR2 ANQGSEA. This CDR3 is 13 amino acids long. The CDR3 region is CSADRGAGNTIYF. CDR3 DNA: TGCAGCGCTGACAGGGGAGCTGGAAACACCATATATTTT.

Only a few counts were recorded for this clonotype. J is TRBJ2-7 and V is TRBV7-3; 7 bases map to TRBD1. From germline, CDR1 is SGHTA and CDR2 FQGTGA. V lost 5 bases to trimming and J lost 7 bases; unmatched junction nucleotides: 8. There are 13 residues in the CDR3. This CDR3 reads CASSTRQGGEQYF. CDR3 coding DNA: TGTGCCAGCAGCACGCGACAGGGTGGTGAGCAGTACTTC.

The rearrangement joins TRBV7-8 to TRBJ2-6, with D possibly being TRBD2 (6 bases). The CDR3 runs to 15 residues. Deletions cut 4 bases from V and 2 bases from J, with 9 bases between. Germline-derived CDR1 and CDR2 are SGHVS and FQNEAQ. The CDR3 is CASSWTGAGANVLTF. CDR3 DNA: TGTGCCAGCAGCTGGACGGGGGCTGGGGCCAACGTCCTGACTTTC.

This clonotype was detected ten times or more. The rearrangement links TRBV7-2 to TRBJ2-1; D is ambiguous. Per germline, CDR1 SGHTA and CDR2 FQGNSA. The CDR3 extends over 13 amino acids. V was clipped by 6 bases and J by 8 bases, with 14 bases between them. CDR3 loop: CASSFSLGDEQFF. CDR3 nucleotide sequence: TGTGCCAGCAGTTTTTCTCTAGGCGATGAGCAGTTCTTC.

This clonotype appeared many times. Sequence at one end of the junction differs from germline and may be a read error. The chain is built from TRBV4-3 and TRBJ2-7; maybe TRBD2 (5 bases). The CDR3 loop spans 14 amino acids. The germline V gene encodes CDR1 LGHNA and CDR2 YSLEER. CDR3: CASSQDPGTYEQYF. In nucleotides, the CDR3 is TGTGCCAGCAGCCAAGATCCCGGGACCTACGAGCAGTACTTC.

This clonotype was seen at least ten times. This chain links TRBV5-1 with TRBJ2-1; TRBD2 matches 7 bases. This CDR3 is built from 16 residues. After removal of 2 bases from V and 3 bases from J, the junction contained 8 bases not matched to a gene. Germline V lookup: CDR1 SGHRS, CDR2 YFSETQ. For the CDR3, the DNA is TGCGCCAGCAGCTTATTTTCGGGGGGAGGCTACAATGAGCAGTTCTTC. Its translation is CASSLFSGGGYNEQFF. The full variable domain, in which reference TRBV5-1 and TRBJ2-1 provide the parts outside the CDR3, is KAGVTQTPRYLIKTRGQQVTLSCSPISGHRSVSWYQQTPGQGLQFLFEYFSETQRNKGNFPGRFSGRQFSNSRSEMNVSTLELGDSALYLCASSLFSGGGYNEQFFGPGTRLTVL.

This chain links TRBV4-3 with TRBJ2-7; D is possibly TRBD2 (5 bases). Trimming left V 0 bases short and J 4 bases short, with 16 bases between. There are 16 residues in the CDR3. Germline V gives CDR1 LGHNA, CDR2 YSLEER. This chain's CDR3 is CASSQDPGVGSYEQYF. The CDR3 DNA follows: TGCGCCAGCAGCCAAGATCCCGGGGTTGGTTCGTACGAGCAGTACTTC.

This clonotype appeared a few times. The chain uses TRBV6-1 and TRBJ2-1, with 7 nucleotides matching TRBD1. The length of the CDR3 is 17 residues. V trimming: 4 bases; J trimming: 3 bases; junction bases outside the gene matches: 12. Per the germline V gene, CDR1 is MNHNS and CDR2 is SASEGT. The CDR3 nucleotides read TGTGCCAGCAGTGTTAAAAAGTCCGACAGGGTCTACAATGAGCAGTTCTTC. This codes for CASSVKKSDRVYNEQFF.

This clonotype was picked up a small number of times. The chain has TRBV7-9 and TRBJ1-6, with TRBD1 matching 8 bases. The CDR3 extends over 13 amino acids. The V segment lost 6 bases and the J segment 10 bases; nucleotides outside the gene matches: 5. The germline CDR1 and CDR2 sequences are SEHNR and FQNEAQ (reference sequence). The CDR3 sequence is CASRGTGRSPLHF. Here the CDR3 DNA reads TGTGCCAGCAGGGGGACAGGCCGATCACCCCTCCACTTT.

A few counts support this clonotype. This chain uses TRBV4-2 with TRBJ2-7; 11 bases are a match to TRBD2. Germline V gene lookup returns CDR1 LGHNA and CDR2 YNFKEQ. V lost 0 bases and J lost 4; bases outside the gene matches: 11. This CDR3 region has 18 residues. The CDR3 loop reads CASSQEGVAGGGPYEQYF. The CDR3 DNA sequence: TGTGCCAGCAGCCAAGAAGGGGTAGCGGGGGGGGGCCCGTACGAGCAGTACTTC.

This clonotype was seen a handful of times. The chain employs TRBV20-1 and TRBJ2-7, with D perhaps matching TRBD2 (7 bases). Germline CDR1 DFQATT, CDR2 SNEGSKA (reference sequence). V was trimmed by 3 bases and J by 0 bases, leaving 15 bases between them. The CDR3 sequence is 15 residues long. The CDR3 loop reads CSARWAGAGSYEQYF. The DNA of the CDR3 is TGCAGTGCTAGGTGGGCGGGGGCCGGCTCCTACGAGCAGTACTTC.

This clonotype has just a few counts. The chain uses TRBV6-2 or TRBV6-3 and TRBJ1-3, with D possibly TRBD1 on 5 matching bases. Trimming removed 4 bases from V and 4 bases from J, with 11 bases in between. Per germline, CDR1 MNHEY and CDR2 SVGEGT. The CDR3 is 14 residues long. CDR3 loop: CASSSMTEGNTIYF. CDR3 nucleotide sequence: TGTGCCAGCAGTTCCATGACAGAAGGAAACACCATATATTTT.

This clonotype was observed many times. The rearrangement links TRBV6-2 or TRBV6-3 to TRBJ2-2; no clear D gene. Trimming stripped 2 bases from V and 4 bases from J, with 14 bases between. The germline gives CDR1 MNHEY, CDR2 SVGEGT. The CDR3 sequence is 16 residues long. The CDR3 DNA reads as TGTGCCAGCAGTTACCCCCGCGAAGGCCGCACCGGGGAGCTGTTTTTT. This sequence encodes CASSYPREGRTGELFF.

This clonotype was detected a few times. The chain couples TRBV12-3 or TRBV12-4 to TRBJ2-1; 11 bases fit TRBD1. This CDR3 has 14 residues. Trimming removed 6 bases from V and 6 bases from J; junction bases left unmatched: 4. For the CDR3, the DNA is TGTGCCAGCAGACGGGACAGGGGGATCAATGAGCAGTTCTTC. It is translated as CASRRDRGINEQFF.

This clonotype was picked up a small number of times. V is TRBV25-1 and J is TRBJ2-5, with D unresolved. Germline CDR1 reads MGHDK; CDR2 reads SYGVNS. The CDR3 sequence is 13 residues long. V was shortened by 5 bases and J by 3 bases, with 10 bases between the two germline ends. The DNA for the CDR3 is TGTGCCAGCAGTTTCCAGATAAAAGAGACCCAGTACTTC. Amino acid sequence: CASSFQIKETQYF.

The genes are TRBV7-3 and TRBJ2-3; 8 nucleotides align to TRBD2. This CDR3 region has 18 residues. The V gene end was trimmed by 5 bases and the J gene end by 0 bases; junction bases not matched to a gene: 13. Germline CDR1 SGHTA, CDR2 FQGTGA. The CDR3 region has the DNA TGTGCCAGCAGCAACTCCGGGACTAGAGCATGGAGCACAGATACGCAGTATTTT. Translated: CASSNSGTRAWSTDTQYF.

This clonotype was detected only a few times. For the CDR3, the DNA is TGCAGTGCCCCGAGCAGGGGGGGCCTCAGTGAGCAGTTCTTC. Amino acids: CSAPSRGGLSEQFF. The chain joins TRBV20-1 to TRBJ2-1, with D perhaps matching TRBD1 or TRBD2 (7 bases each). The CDR3 is 14 residues long. The germline CDR1 and CDR2 sequences are DFQATT and SNEGSKA (reference sequence). V dropped 6 bases and J dropped 9 bases, with 21 bases sitting between them.

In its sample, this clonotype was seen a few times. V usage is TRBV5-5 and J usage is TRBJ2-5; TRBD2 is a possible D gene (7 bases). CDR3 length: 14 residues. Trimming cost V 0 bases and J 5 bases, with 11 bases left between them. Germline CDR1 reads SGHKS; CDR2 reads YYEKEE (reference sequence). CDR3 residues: CASSLVGGPETQYF. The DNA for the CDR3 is TGTGCCAGCAGCTTGGTGGGGGGGCCGGAGACCCAGTACTTC. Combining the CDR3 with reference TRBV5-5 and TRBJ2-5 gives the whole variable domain DAGVTQSPTHLIKTRGQQVTLRCSPISGHKSVSWYQQVLGQGPQFIFQYYEKEERGRGNFPDRFSARQFPNYSSELNVNALLLGDSALYLCASSLVGGPETQYFGPGTRLLVL.

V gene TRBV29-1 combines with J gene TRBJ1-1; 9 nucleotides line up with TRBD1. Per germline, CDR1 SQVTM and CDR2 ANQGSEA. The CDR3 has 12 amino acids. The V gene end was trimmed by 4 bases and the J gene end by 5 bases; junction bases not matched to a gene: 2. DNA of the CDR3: TGCAGCGTTGGACAGGGGGGGACTGAAGCTTTCTTT. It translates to CSVGQGGTEAFF.

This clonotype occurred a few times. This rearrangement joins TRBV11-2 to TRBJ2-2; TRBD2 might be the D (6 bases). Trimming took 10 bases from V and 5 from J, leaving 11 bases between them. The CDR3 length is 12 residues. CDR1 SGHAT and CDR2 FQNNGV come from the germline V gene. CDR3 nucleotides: TGTGCCATCGGGGGAGGAACCGGGGAGCTGTTTTTT. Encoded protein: CAIGGGTGELFF.

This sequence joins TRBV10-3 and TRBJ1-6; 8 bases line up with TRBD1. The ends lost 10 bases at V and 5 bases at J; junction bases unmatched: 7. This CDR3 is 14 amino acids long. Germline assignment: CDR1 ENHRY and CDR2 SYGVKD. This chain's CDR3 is CATLGQGHNSPLHF. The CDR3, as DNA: TGTGCCACTTTAGGACAGGGACATAATTCACCCCTCCACTTT.

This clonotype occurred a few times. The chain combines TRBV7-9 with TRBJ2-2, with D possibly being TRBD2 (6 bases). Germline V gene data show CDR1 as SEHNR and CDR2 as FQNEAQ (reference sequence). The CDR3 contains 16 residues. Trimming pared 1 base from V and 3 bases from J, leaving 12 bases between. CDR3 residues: CASSLEEGTYTGELFF. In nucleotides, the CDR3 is TGTGCCAGCAGCTTAGAGGAGGGGACGTACACCGGGGAGCTGTTTTTT.